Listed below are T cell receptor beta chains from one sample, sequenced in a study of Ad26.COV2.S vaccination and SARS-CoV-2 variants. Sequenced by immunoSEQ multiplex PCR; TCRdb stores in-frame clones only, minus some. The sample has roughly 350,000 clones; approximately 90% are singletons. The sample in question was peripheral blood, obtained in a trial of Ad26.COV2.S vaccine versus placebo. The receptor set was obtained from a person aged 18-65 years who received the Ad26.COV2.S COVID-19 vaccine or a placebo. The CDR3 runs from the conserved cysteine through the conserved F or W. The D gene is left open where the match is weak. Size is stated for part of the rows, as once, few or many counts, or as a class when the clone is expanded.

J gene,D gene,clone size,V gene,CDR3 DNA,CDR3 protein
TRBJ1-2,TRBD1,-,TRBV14,TGTGCCAGCAGTCTTGGACAGGGGAGGTGGAATGGCTACACCTTC,CASSLGQGRWNGYTF
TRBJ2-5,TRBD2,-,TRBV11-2,TGTGCCAGCAGCTCTCTAGCGGGGGGGCAAGAGACCCAGTACTTC,CASSSLAGGQETQYF
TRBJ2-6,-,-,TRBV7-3,TGTGCCAGCAGCTTAACTGGCGGGGAGAACTCTGGGGCCAACGTCCTGACTTTC,CASSLTGGENSGANVLTF
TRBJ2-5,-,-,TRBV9,TGTGCCAGCAGCCGAGGACCGGTGGAAGAGACCCAGTACTTC,CASSRGPVEETQYF
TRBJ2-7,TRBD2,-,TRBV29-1,TGCAGCGTTGAACGTGGCGGACGAGCGGGGGCGAACGAGCAGTACTTC,CSVERGGRAGANEQYF
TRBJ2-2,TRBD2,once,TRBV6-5,TGTGCCAGCAGGGGGACTATGTTAGCCGGGGAGCTGTTTTTT,CASRGTMLAGELFF
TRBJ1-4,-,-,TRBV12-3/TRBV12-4,TGTGCCAGCACCACGACAGTAAAACTGTTTTTT,CASTTTVKLFF
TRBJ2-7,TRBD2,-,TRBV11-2,TGTGCCAGCAGCTCACCCGCTAGCGGGGGCCAGCACTACGAGCAGTACTTC,CASSSPASGGQHYEQYF
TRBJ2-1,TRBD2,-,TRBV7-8,TGTGCCAGCAGCCGAGGGAGGGGCTCCTACAATGAGCAGTTCTTC,CASSRGRGSYNEQFF
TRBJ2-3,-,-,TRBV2,TGTGCCAGCAGTCCAACTAGCAGAGGTTCAGATACGCAGTATTTT,CASSPTSRGSDTQYF
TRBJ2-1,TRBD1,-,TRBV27,TGTGCCAGCAGTTTCGGGACAGGGGGCTTTTCTAGGGATGAGCAGTTCTTC,CASSFGTGGFSRDEQFF
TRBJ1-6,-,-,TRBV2,TGTGCCAGCAGAGGGAGGAATATGGATTCACCCCTCCACTTT,CASRGRNMDSPLHF
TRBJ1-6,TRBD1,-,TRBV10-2,TGCGCCAGCGGACGGGACAGGGGGGTTTATAATTCACCCCTCCACTTT,CASGRDRGVYNSPLHF
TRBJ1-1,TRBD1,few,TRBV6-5,TGTGCCAGCATAGGACAGGGGATTTCTGAAGCTTTCTTT,CASIGQGISEAFF
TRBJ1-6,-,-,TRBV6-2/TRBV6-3,TGTGCCAGCAGTTCCGGGGATTCACCCCTCCACTTT,CASSSGDSPLHF
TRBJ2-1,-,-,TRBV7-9,TGTGCCAGCAGCGGACTCGGCAGAGAGCAGTTCTTC,CASSGLGREQFF
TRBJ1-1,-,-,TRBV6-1,TGTGCCAGCAGTGACGCAGGGAACACTGAAGCTTTCTTT,CASSDAGNTEAFF
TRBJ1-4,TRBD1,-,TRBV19,TGTGCCAGTAGCATCCAGGGGGCTAATGAAAAACTGTTTTTT,CASSIQGANEKLFF
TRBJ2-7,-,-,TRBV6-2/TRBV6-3,TGTGCCAGCAGTTACTCGACTAGTTTCGCCGAGCAGTACTTC,CASSYSTSFAEQYF
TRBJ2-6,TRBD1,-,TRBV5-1,TGCGCCAGCAGCTCACAGGGGGCCTCTGGGGCCAACGTCCTGACTTTC,CASSSQGASGANVLTF
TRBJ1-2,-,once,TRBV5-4,TGTGCCAGCAGCTTGGCGGGCAGACAACTTTATGGCTACACCTTC,CASSLAGRQLYGYTF
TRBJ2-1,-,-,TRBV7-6,TGTGCCAGCAGCTTAAACGATGAGCAGTTCTTC,CASSLNDEQFF
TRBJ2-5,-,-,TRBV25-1,TGTGCCAGCAGTGAATCGCTGGGAGAGGGAGAGACCCAGTACTTC,CASSESLGEGETQYF
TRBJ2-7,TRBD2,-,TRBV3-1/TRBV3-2,TGTGCCAGCAGCGTACTAGCGGGATCCGAGCAGTACTTC,CASSVLAGSEQYF
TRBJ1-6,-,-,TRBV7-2,TGTGCCAGCAGCTTCCAGTCCTCACCCCTCCACTTT,CASSFQSSPLHF
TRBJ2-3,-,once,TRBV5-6,TGTGCCAGCAGCTTGAGACGGGAGCCTACAGATACGCAGTATTTT,CASSLRREPTDTQYF
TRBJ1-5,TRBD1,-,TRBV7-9,TGTGCCAGCAGCTTATCGGGACAGGGGCCCTACGGTCAGCCCCAGCATTTT,CASSLSGQGPYGQPQHF
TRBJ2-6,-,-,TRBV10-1,TGCGCCAGCAGTGCCTCGACCGTGCCTGGGGCCAACGTCCTGACTTTC,CASSASTVPGANVLTF
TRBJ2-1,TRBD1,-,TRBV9,TGTGCCAGCAGCTCTTCCCTGGGGGCAGGGGGCATATCCTACAATGAGCAGTTCTTC,CASSSSLGAGGISYNEQFF
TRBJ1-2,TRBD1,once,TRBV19,TGTGCCAGTTCGACAGGGGGCAATGGGCATGGAGGCTACACCTTC,CASSTGGNGHGGYTF
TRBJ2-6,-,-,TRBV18,TGTGCCAGCTCACCCGCGGGGATCACTGGGGCCAACGTCCTGACTTTC,CASSPAGITGANVLTF
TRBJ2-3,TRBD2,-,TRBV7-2,TGTGCCAGCAGCAATAGCGGGGGGGCCCTTGGCACAGATACGCAGTATTTT,CASSNSGGALGTDTQYF
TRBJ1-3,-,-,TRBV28,TGTGCCAGCAGTCCTGTGTGGAGCTCTGGAAACACCATATATTTT,CASSPVWSSGNTIYF
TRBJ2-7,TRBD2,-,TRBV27,TGTGCCAGCAGTTTAACTAGCGGGAGACGGTCCTACGAGCAGTACTTC,CASSLTSGRRSYEQYF
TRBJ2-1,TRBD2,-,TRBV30,TGTGCCTGGAGTCCCCTTTTTAGCGGGAGGGCCGATGAGCAGTTCTTC,CAWSPLFSGRADEQFF
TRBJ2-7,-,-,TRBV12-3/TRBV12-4,TGTGCCAGCAGTTTACGTGGCAGCTACGAGCAGTACTTC,CASSLRGSYEQYF
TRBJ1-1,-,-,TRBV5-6,TGTGCCAGCAGCTTGGGTCCGGAAAACACTGAAGCTTTCTTT,CASSLGPENTEAFF
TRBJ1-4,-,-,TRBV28,TGTGCCAGCAGTTTACTCCCACCCACTAATGAAAAACTGTTTTTT,CASSLLPPTNEKLFF
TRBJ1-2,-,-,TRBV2,TGTGCCAGCAGTGAAAGCCGAGGGGGCTACACCTTC,CASSESRGGYTF
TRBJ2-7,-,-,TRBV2,TGTGCCAGCAGGGGGACACTCTACGAGCAGTACTTC,CASRGTLYEQYF
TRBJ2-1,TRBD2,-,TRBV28,TGTGCCAGCAGTTTGGGAAATACGGGTGATCCGGGACTAGCGCGACTCTACAATGAGCAGTTCTTC,CASSLGNTGDPGLARLYNEQFF
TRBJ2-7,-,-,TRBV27,TGTGCCAGCAGTTTGGCCTGGGGTTACGAGCAGTACTTC,CASSLAWGYEQYF
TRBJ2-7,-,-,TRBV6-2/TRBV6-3,TGTGCCAGCAGTTACTCGGTTCGGTACGAGCAGTACTTC,CASSYSVRYEQYF
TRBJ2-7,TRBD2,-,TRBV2,TGTGCCAGCAGTGAAGGCGGACTAGCGGGAGATTACGAGCAGTACTTC,CASSEGGLAGDYEQYF
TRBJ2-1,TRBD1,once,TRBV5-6,TGTGCCAGCAGCTTGGGGACAGGGGACTCCGGCGATGAGCAGTTCTTC,CASSLGTGDSGDEQFF
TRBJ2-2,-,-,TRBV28,TGTGCCAGCAGTTTGTCTAGGGGGAGGGCCTCCGGGGAGCTGTTTTTT,CASSLSRGRASGELFF
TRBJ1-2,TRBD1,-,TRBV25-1,TGTGCCAGCAGTGAATCGGGCAGGGGGAACTATGGCTACACCTTC,CASSESGRGNYGYTF
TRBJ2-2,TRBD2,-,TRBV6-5,TGTGCCAGCAGCCGACTAGCGGGGCAAACCGGGGAGCTGTTTTTT,CASSRLAGQTGELFF
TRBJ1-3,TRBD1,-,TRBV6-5,TGTGCCAGCAGCGGGGACAGGGGATCTGGAAACACCATATATTTT,CASSGDRGSGNTIYF
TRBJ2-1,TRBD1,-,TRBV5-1,TGCGCCAGCAGCTTAGCCGGGACAGGGGGCTACAATGAGCAGTTCTTC,CASSLAGTGGYNEQFF
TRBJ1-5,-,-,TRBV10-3,TGTGCCATCATGGTGGCTGATATCGGCAATCAGCCCCAGCATTTT,CAIMVADIGNQPQHF
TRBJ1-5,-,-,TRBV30,TGTGCCTGGAGTGGTGGCAGAGGCCAGCCCCAGCATTTT,CAWSGGRGQPQHF
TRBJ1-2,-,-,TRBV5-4,TGTGCCAGCAGCTTGGGCATTGAAGGGCCGGGATACACCTTC,CASSLGIEGPGYTF
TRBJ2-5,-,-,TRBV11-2,TGTGCCAGCAGCTTAGGAGTACACCCCCAGGAGACCCAGTACTTC,CASSLGVHPQETQYF
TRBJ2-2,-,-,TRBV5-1,TGCGCCAGCAGCTTGGACTTAGGCGGCGGGGAGCTGTTTTTT,CASSLDLGGGELFF
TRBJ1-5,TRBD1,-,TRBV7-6,TGTGCCAGCAGCCCAGACGACAGGGCCAATCAGCCCCAGCATTTT,CASSPDDRANQPQHF
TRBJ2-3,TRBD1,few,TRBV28,TGTGCCAGCAGACAGGGGTACTCAGATACGCAGTATTTT,CASRQGYSDTQYF